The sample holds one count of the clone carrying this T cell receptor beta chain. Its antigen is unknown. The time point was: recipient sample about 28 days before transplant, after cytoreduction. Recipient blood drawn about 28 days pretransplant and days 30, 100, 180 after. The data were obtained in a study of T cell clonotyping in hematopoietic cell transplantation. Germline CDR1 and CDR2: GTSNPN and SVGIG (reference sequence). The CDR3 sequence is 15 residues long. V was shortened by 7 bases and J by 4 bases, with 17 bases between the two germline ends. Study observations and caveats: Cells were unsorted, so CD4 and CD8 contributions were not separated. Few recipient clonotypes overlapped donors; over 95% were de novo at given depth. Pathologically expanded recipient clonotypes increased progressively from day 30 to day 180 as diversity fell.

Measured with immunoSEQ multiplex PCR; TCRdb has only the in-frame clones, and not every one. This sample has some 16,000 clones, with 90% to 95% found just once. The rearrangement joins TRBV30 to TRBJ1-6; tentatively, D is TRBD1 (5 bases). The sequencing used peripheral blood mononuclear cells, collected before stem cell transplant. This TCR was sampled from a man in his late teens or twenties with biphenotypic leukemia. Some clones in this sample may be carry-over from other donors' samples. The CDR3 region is CAFTSGFPYNSPLHF. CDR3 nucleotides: TGTGCCTTTACATCAGGGTTCCCATATAATTCACCCCTCCACTTT.